The 12 T cell receptor beta chains presented below share a single source sample, sequenced in a study of lymphopenia after photon versus proton radiotherapy. Profiled with immunoSEQ multiplex PCR; TCRdb holds only in-frame clones, not every one. The table has 65,000 to 70,000 clones, roughly 90% seen once. Sequencing used peripheral blood, obtained from a patient treated with photon-based radiotherapy. The receptor set was obtained from a woman in her seventies with pancreatic cancer.

V and J are TRBV7-2 and TRBJ1-1; D is uncertain. This CDR3 spans 14 amino acids. Germline-derived CDR1 and CDR2 are SGHTA and FQGNSA. Trimming cost V 8 bases and J 0 bases, with 13 bases left between them. The CDR3 reads CASQLRHLNTEAFF. As DNA, the CDR3 is TGTGCCAGCCAACTTCGACACCTGAACACTGAAGCTTTCTTT.

The chain combines TRBV7-2 with TRBJ2-7; no clear D gene. Germline V gene lookup returns CDR1 SGHTA and CDR2 FQGNSA. Trimming pared 0 bases from V and 2 bases from J, leaving 8 bases between. The CDR3 length is 14 residues. The CDR3 sequence: CASSLAIPPYEQYF. CDR3 bases: TGTGCCAGCAGCTTAGCCATACCACCCTACGAGCAGTACTTC.

The chain joins TRBV28 to TRBJ2-1, with a tentative D call TRBD2 (6 bases). Trimming stripped 2 bases from V and 0 bases from J, with 8 bases between. Germline V gene lookup returns CDR1 MDHEN and CDR2 SYDVKM. The CDR3 consists of 15 residues. CDR3 sequence: CASSLGSGSYNEQFF. CDR3 bases: TGTGCCAGCAGTTTAGGTAGCGGCTCCTACAATGAGCAGTTCTTC. Full variable domain (remainder filled in from reference TRBV28 and TRBJ2-1): DVKVTQSSRYLVKRTGEKVFLECVQDMDHENMFWYRQDPGLGLRLIYFSYDVKMKEKGDIPEGYSVSREKKERFSLILESASTNQTSMYLCASSLGSGSYNEQFFGPGTRLTVL.

J is TRBJ1-4 and V is TRBV4-3, with 9 bases matching TRBD1. The CDR3 has 15 amino acids. V shed 3 bases and J 12 bases; nucleotides not matched to a gene: 11. The germline CDR1 and CDR2 sequences are LGHNA and YSLEER. This CDR3 is CASSHSGQGKKELFF. The CDR3 DNA follows: TGCGCCAGCAGCCACTCGGGACAGGGAAAAAAGGAACTGTTTTTT.

This chain connects TRBV18 to TRBJ2-7; TRBD1 might be the D (5 bases). CDR3 size: 12 residues. The germline CDR1 and CDR2 sequences are KGHSH and LQKENI. V was pared by 3 bases and J by 6 bases, with 9 bases between. The CDR3 bases are TGTGCCAGCTCACCCGACAGCTTCGAGCAGTACTTC. Its translation is CASSPDSFEQYF.

This sequence joins TRBV4-2 and TRBJ2-3; D is undetermined. CDR1 and CDR2 from the germline V gene are LGHNA and YNFKEQ. The CDR3 is 16 residues long. The V gene lost 0 bases and the J gene lost 0 bases, with 10 bases spanning the gap. The CDR3 is CASSQDMPPSTDTQYF. The CDR3 DNA sequence: TGTGCCAGCAGCCAAGATATGCCGCCTAGCACAGATACGCAGTATTTT.

In this sample, this clone turned up once. The V call is TRBV5-1, the J call TRBJ2-1; D may be TRBD1 or TRBD2 (6 bases each). Germline CDR1 SGHRS, CDR2 YFSETQ. CDR3 length: 16 amino acids. Deletions cut 6 bases from V and 6 bases from J, with 22 bases between. CDR3 coding DNA: TGCGCCAGCAACCACAACGGGGGCGCGTTCCCCAATGAGCAGTTCTTC. Protein: CASNHNGGAFPNEQFF.

This clone has just one count. The V gene is TRBV6-5, the J gene TRBJ1-6; D possibly corresponds to TRBD1 (5 bases). V was clipped by 10 bases and J by 7 bases, with 20 bases between them. The CDR3 totals 15 residues. The V gene's germline CDR1 is MNHEY and CDR2 SVGAGI. In DNA, the CDR3 is TGTGCCACCTCCCGGGGCAGCCAGGTCAATTCACCCCTCCACTTT. As protein: CATSRGSQVNSPLHF.

The table lists this clone with a count of one. The V gene is TRBV27, the J gene TRBJ2-2, with 10 bases that match TRBD2. CDR3 length: 16 amino acids. Germline-derived CDR1 and CDR2 are MNHEY and SMNVEV (reference sequence). Trimming at V came to 4 bases and at J to 2 bases, leaving 4 bases not matched to a gene. Written as DNA, the CDR3 is TGTGCCAGCAGTTCCCGACTAGCGGGCAACACCGGGGAGCTGTTTTTT. Translating it yields CASSSRLAGNTGELFF.

This clone was seen just once. V is TRBV6-5 and J is TRBJ1-3; the D is unclear. The ends were cut back, 4 bases at V and 4 bases at J, with 11 bases in the middle. The CDR3 loop spans 14 amino acids. The germline V gene has CDR1 MNHEY and CDR2 SVGAGI. The CDR3 DNA reads TGTGCCAGCAGTTTTGACAACTCGGGAAACACCATATATTTT. It codes for CASSFDNSGNTIYF.

A single count supports this clone. The chain recombines TRBV27 with TRBJ1-2; 8 positions match TRBD1. This CDR3 region has 14 residues. V shed 5 bases and J 6 bases; nucleotides not matched to a gene: 8. Germline values: CDR1 MNHEY, CDR2 SMNVEV (reference sequence). The CDR3 region is CASSPSGGLNGYTF. CDR3 DNA: TGTGCCAGCAGTCCTTCAGGGGGCTTAAATGGCTACACCTTC.

This clone was seen only a few times. The chain has TRBV5-1 and TRBJ2-7, with 16 bases that match TRBD2. The CDR3 is 17 amino acids. Germline V gene lookup returns CDR1 SGHRS and CDR2 YFSETQ. V shed 4 bases, J shed 3 bases, and the junction held 7 bases outside the gene matches. The CDR3 loop is CASSPGLAGGPSYEQYF. The CDR3 region has the DNA TGCGCCAGCAGCCCGGGACTAGCGGGAGGGCCAAGCTACGAGCAGTACTTC. Full variable domain (remainder filled in from reference TRBV5-1 and TRBJ2-7): KAGVTQTPRYLIKTRGQQVTLSCSPISGHRSVSWYQQTPGQGLQFLFEYFSETQRNKGNFPGRFSGRQFSNSRSEMNVSTLELGDSALYLCASSPGLAGGPSYEQYFGPGTRLTVT.